This entry lists 27 T cell receptor beta chains sequenced from one sample in a study of T cells after posttransplantation cyclophosphamide. Data came from immunoSEQ multiplex PCR; TCRdb stores just in-frame clones and leaves some out. Altogether tens of thousands of clones were found in the sample, and no singletons occur. The material sequenced was PBMCs. Receptors originate from a woman aged 60-75 years in good health, CMV-negative, and a related stem cell transplant donor.

This clone was picked up many times. The rearrangement uses TRBV4-2 and TRBJ2-1; 12 bases are shared with TRBD1. CDR3 length: 16 residues. Trimming at V came to 2 bases and at J to 9 bases, leaving 8 bases not matched to a gene. Germline CDR1 and CDR2: LGHNA and YNFKEQ. The CDR3 sequence: CASSQITGTGGGEQFF. The CDR3, as DNA: TGTGCCAGCAGCCAAATAACCGGGACAGGGGGCGGTGAGCAGTTCTTC.

This clone appeared a few times. The genes are TRBV28 and TRBJ1-2; TRBD1 is a possible D gene (6 bases). Germline V CDR1 and CDR2: MDHEN, SYDVKM. The V and J ends lost 8 bases and 7 bases respectively, with 20 bases between them. The CDR3 totals 14 residues. The CDR3 region is CASRIAGGSGGYTF. The CDR3 nucleotides read TGTGCCAGCCGGATAGCGGGGGGCTCGGGTGGCTACACCTTC.

This clone was observed at least ten times. Sequence at one end of the junction differs from germline and may be a read error. The gene calls are TRBV27 and TRBJ1-1; the match to TRBD1 covers 9 bases. Germline CDR1 MNHEY, CDR2 SMNVEV (reference sequence). The CDR3 contains 16 residues. The CDR3 is CASSLGRDRVKTEAFF. Here the CDR3 DNA reads TGTGCCAGCAGTTTGGGGAGGGACAGGGTGAAAACTGAAGCTTTCTTT.

This clone was seen many times. Here the CDR3 reads CASSMSGGARETQYF. The CDR3, as DNA: TGTGCCAGCAGCATGAGCGGGGGGGCCAGGGAGACCCAGTACTTC. The rearrangement joins TRBV6-1 to TRBJ2-5, with 10 positions matching TRBD2. Germline loops: CDR1 MNHNS, CDR2 SASEGT. The CDR3 spans 15 residues. Trimming at V came to 6 bases and at J to 5 bases, leaving 9 bases not matched to a gene.

There are many counts of this clone. The V call is TRBV28, the J call TRBJ2-1, with 10 bases that match TRBD1. The junction had 9 bases not matched to a gene; V was cut back by 5 bases and J by 8 bases. Per germline, CDR1 MDHEN and CDR2 SYDVKM. The CDR3 spans 15 residues. The CDR3 loop is CASSRGGQGKDEQFF. The CDR3, as DNA: TGTGCCAGCAGTCGCGGGGGACAGGGGAAAGATGAGCAGTTCTTC.

This clone was picked up many times. The chain is built from TRBV7-2 and TRBJ2-3; 7 nucleotides match TRBD2. Per the germline V gene, CDR1 is SGHTA and CDR2 is FQGNSA. The CDR3 runs 16 residues. After removal of 5 bases from V and 4 bases from J, the junction contained 12 bases not matched to a gene. The CDR3: CASSLYGGGSADTQYF. The CDR3 DNA sequence: TGTGCCAGCAGCCTTTATGGGGGGGGATCCGCAGATACGCAGTATTTT.

This clone was seen ten or more times. The CDR3 region is CASKPGGGGNQPQHF. CDR3 coding DNA: TGTGCCAGCAAACCCGGGGGCGGGGGGAATCAGCCCCAGCATTTT. V and J are TRBV6-5 and TRBJ1-5, with a possible D match to TRBD1 (6 bases). This CDR3 is 15 amino acids long. The V end was cut by 7 bases, the J end by 4 bases, with 17 bases between. The germline V gene has CDR1 MNHEY and CDR2 SVGAGI.

This clone was observed a handful of times. The genes are TRBV29-1 and TRBJ2-1, with TRBD2 identical over 13 bases. The V and J ends lost 6 bases and 10 bases, in that order; junction bases with no gene match: 12. This CDR3 is 15 amino acids long. CDR1 and CDR2 (germline): SQVTM, ANQGSEA. The CDR3 DNA sequence: TGCAGCGTCCCGACTAGCGGGAGGTCCCTGGGGGAGCAGTTCTTC. Translating it yields CSVPTSGRSLGEQFF.

There are many counts of this clone. J is TRBJ2-1 and V is TRBV7-3; 11 nucleotides align to TRBD2. From germline, CDR1 is SGHTA and CDR2 FQGTGA. The CDR3 is 15 amino acids. The J segment lost 6 bases and the V segment lost 0 bases, leaving 1 base of the junction unmatched. The CDR3, as DNA: TGTGCCAGCAGCTTAACACTAGCGGGAGCCAATGAGCAGTTCTTC. Its protein product is CASSLTLAGANEQFF.

This clone was found many times. V and J are TRBV6-5 and TRBJ2-3; D gene unclear. The CDR3 is 16 residues long. Germline V gives CDR1 MNHEY, CDR2 SVGAGI. V was trimmed by 0 bases and J by 0 bases, leaving 10 bases between them. In nucleotides, the CDR3 is TGTGCCAGCAGTTACTCGACTCCGTTTAGCACAGATACGCAGTATTTT. Amino acids: CASSYSTPFSTDTQYF.

This clone was seen at least ten times. The chain carries TRBV7-2 and TRBJ2-3, with 12 bases identical to TRBD2. CDR3 size: 16 residues. The junction had 6 bases not matched to a gene; V was cut back by 5 bases and J by 3 bases. Germline values: CDR1 SGHTA, CDR2 FQGNSA. The CDR3 sequence: CASSEATSGSTDTQYF. In nucleotides, the CDR3 is TGTGCCAGCAGCGAGGCGACTAGCGGGAGTACAGATACGCAGTATTTT.

This clone has at least ten counts. The chain joins TRBV11-2 to TRBJ2-7; TRBD2 might be the D (5 bases). Germline CDR1 is SGHAT and CDR2 is FQNNGV. The CDR3 covers 15 residues. V lost 4 bases to trimming and J lost 2 bases, with 15 bases between them. The CDR3 sequence: CASSSTDYSAYEQYF. DNA of the CDR3: TGTGCCAGCAGCTCCACAGACTACTCCGCCTACGAGCAGTACTTC.

This clone was observed many times. The chain combines TRBV5-1 with TRBJ2-5, with 8 nucleotides matching TRBD1. The CDR3 spans 16 residues. Germline-derived CDR1 and CDR2 are SGHRS and YFSETQ. Trimming took 3 bases from V and 1 from J; bases not matched to a gene: 8. CDR3 protein: CASSSGDRGFQETQYF. The CDR3 nucleotides read TGCGCCAGCAGCTCCGGCGACAGGGGATTCCAAGAGACCCAGTACTTC.

In its sample, this clone was seen many times. CDR3 loop: CASSETWALTDTQYF. CDR3 sequence (DNA): TGTGCCAGCAGTGAAACCTGGGCCCTTACAGATACGCAGTATTTT. The gene calls are TRBV2 and TRBJ2-3; D gene unclear. The CDR3 is 15 residues long. Germline V lookup: CDR1 SNHLY, CDR2 FYNNEI. With 2 bases removed from V and 3 bases from J, the gap between germline ends came to 12 bases.

This clone was observed at least ten times. CDR3 sequence: CASSSRPGNTIYF. CDR3 sequence (DNA): TGTGCCAGCAGCTCGCGGCCGGGAAACACCATATATTTT. The chain has TRBV7-7 and TRBJ1-3, with D hard to call. Trimming removed 4 bases at V and 4 bases at J, with 8 bases between. The CDR3 is 13 residues long. Germline V gives CDR1 SSHAT, CDR2 FNYEAQ (reference sequence).

This clone occurred many times. This chain connects TRBV5-8 to TRBJ2-7; the D gene is possibly TRBD1 (6 bases). The CDR3 totals 14 residues. The germline V gene encodes CDR1 SGHTS and CDR2 YDEGEE. Trimming stripped 5 bases from V and 6 bases from J, with 18 bases between. CDR3 nucleotides: TGTGCCAGCAGGGAGACAGGTTGGGGCGGCGAGCAGTACTTC. Its protein is CASRETGWGGEQYF.

This CDR3 reads CASSVRTGLQETQYF. The CDR3 DNA reads TGTGCCAGCTCGGTCCGGACAGGGTTGCAAGAGACCCAGTACTTC. This sequence joins TRBV18 and TRBJ2-5, with TRBD1 matching 8 bases. V lost 6 bases, J lost 2 bases, and 8 bases stayed unmatched. The CDR3 sequence is 15 residues long. Germline CDR1 KGHSH, CDR2 LQKENI.

This clone was seen many times. This chain joins TRBV7-2 and TRBJ1-2; maybe TRBD1 (5 bases). V dropped 4 bases and J dropped 5 bases, with 8 bases sitting between them. CDR1 is SGHTA, CDR2 FQGNSA, per germline. The CDR3 totals 12 residues. The CDR3 DNA reads as TGTGCCAGCAGCTCATCAGGGTATGGCTACACCTTC. Its protein is CASSSSGYGYTF.

This clone has a count of ten or more. The V gene is TRBV28, the J gene TRBJ2-7; D is perhaps TRBD1 (6 bases). Germline CDR1 reads MDHEN; CDR2 reads SYDVKM. The CDR3 runs 14 residues. V gave up 6 bases and J gave up 0 bases, with 12 bases separating them. CDR3 DNA: TGTGCCAGCAGACCGACAGGCCGCTCCTACGAGCAGTACTTC. It translates to CASRPTGRSYEQYF.

This clone has a handful of counts. The chain joins TRBV6-5 to TRBJ2-1, with 9 nucleotides matching TRBD2. CDR1 and CDR2 (germline): MNHEY, SVGAGI. The CDR3 runs 16 residues. V gave up 0 bases and J gave up 7 bases; unmatched junction bases: 7. The CDR3 protein is CASSYSGGGASNEQFF. The CDR3 DNA reads as TGTGCCAGCAGTTACTCTGGCGGGGGGGCTTCGAATGAGCAGTTCTTC.

This rearrangement joins TRBV27 to TRBJ2-5, with no clear D. V dropped 6 bases and J dropped 4 bases, with 18 bases sitting between them. The CDR3 has 15 residues. CDR1 is MNHEY, CDR2 SMNVEV, per germline (reference sequence). CDR3 nucleotides: TGTGCCAGCAGGCCTTGGGTCATGGCGGCAGAGACCCAGTACTTC. Its translation: CASRPWVMAAETQYF.

This clone was recorded many times. This sequence joins TRBV4-1 and TRBJ2-5, with 9 bases that match TRBD1. V was pared by 4 bases and J by 2 bases, with 5 bases of the junction left unmatched. Germline V gene sequence: CDR1 MGHRA, CDR2 YSYEKL. This CDR3 has 15 amino acids. CDR3 nucleotides: TGCGCCAGCAGCCCAGACGGGACAGGGCAAGAGACCCAGTACTTC. This translates into CASSPDGTGQETQYF.

The chain combines TRBV28 with TRBJ1-1, with D maybe TRBD1 (5 bases). V gave up 10 bases and J gave up 0 bases, with 21 bases separating them. The CDR3 length is 16 residues. CDR1 is MDHEN, CDR2 SYDVKM, per germline. The CDR3 sequence is CATNPSRPGMNTEAFF. The CDR3 nucleotides are TGTGCCACCAACCCGAGCCGGCCAGGGATGAACACTGAAGCTTTCTTT.

This clone was counted at least ten times. The V gene is TRBV19, the J gene TRBJ1-1, with D unresolved. Trimming pared 7 bases from V and 7 bases from J, leaving 19 bases between. Germline lookup yields CDR1 LNHDA and CDR2 SQIVND (reference sequence). This CDR3 has 14 amino acids. The CDR3 coding sequence is TGTGCCAGTAAAGTCGGTTCCGACCGCGGTGAAGCTTTCTTT. This sequence encodes CASKVGSDRGEAFF. The full variable domain, its missing parts supplied by reference TRBV19 and TRBJ1-1, is DGGITQSPKYLFRKEGQNVTLSCEQNLNHDAMYWYRQDPGQGLRLIYYSQIVNDFQKGDIAEGYSVSREKKESFPLTVTSAQKNPTAFYLCASKVGSDRGEAFFGQGTRLTVV.

There are many counts of this clone. The J gene is TRBJ1-3, the V gene TRBV27; the D gene is possibly TRBD1 (5 bases). This CDR3 region has 14 residues. Trimming took 6 bases from V and 2 from J, leaving 11 bases between them. CDR1 is MNHEY and CDR2 is SMNVEV in the germline V gene (reference sequence). The CDR3 coding sequence is TGTGCCAGCAGACATACAGGCCCTGGAAACACCATATATTTT. Protein: CASRHTGPGNTIYF.

This clone was seen repeatedly, ten times or more. V and J are TRBV19 and TRBJ2-3, with unresolved D. V lost 2 bases and J lost 2, with 11 bases in between. Germline assignment: CDR1 LNHDA and CDR2 SQIVND (reference sequence). The CDR3 covers 15 residues. CDR3: CASSITPGPTDTQYF. CDR3 in DNA: TGTGCCAGTAGTATAACTCCGGGTCCCACAGATACGCAGTATTTT.

This clone has a handful of counts. V is TRBV7-8 and J is TRBJ1-3; unclear D gene. The ends were cut back, 2 bases at V and 0 bases at J, with 11 bases in the middle. The CDR3 sequence is 16 residues long. Germline CDR1 SGHVS, CDR2 FQNEAQ. Written as DNA, the CDR3 is TGTGCCAGCAGCTTACGCCGGTACTTCTCTGGAAACACCATATATTTT. As protein: CASSLRRYFSGNTIYF.